The 20 T cell receptor beta chains in this list originate from one sample, sequenced in a study of T-cell memory formation after mild COVID-19. A single record per CDR3 protein comes from TCRdb applying MiXCR to the 5' RACE reads. The sample records 300,000 to 350,000 distinct CDR3 sequences, approximately 19% being singletons. Sequenced input: PBMCs or a T cell subset sorted from them (not recorded which). The source is a man between 18 and 35 years old who had mild COVID-19 (a few samples of this study predate the infection). Cell type and time point are not known.

The CDR3 sequence is CASTLDRENEQFF. CDR3 coding DNA: TGTGCCAGCACTCTGGACAGGGAAAATGAGCAGTTCTTC. The chain carries TRBV2 and TRBJ2-1; 8 bases match TRBD1. Germline CDR1 SNHLY, CDR2 FYNNEI. The junction had 6 bases not matched to a gene; V was cut back by 7 bases and J by 7 bases. The CDR3 has 13 amino acids.

V gene TRBV7-9 combines with J gene TRBJ1-4; D gene uncertain. CDR1 SEHNR and CDR2 FQNEAQ come from the germline V gene (reference sequence). Trimming took 1 base from V and 7 from J, leaving 13 bases between them. The CDR3 is 15 residues long. DNA of the CDR3: TGTGCCAGCAGCTTAGGAGGCTCCTGGGGTGAAAAACTGTTTTTT. Translation gives CASSLGGSWGEKLFF. Full variable domain (missing parts from reference TRBV7-9 and TRBJ1-4): DTGVSQNPRHKITKRGQNVTFRCDPISEHNRLYWYRQTLGQGPEFLTYFQNEAQLEKSRLLSDRFSAERPKGSFSTLEIQRTEQGDSAMYLCASSLGGSWGEKLFFGSGTQLSVL.

Only a few counts were recorded for this clonotype. The chain is built from TRBV4-3 and TRBJ1-2; D is unclear. Germline lookup yields CDR1 LGHNA and CDR2 YSLEER. V was trimmed by 0 bases and J by 4 bases, leaving 24 bases between them. This CDR3 contains 19 residues. The CDR3: CASSQDGNTMTGLSYGYTF. DNA for the CDR3: TGCGCCAGCAGCCAAGATGGCAACACCATGACGGGGTTGTCCTATGGCTACACCTTC.

V gene TRBV4-3 combines with J gene TRBJ2-3; D remains unclear. This CDR3 is built from 14 residues. Trimming took off 2 bases at V and 2 bases at J, with 8 bases between the two ends. Per germline, CDR1 LGHNA and CDR2 YSLEER. As DNA, the CDR3 is TGCGCCAGCAGCCAAAGACTTGCCACAGATACGCAGTATTTT. This translates into CASSQRLATDTQYF.

This clonotype was found many times. The chain combines TRBV7-6 with TRBJ1-3; perhaps TRBD1 as D (6 bases). V shed 2 bases and J shed 0 bases, with 11 bases lying between them. This CDR3 comprises 16 residues. CDR1 SGHVS and CDR2 FNYEAQ come from the germline V gene. CDR3 loop: CASSLLLQGSGNTIYF. The CDR3 DNA reads TGTGCCAGCAGCTTACTTCTACAGGGCTCTGGAAACACCATATATTTT. Using reference TRBV7-6 and TRBJ1-3 for the parts outside the CDR3, the full variable domain is GAGVSQSPRYKVTKRGQDVALRCDPISGHVSLYWYRQALGQGPEFLTYFNYEAQQDKSGLPNDRFSAERPEGSISTLTIQRTEQRDSAMYRCASSLLLQGSGNTIYFGEGSWLTVV.

This CDR3 reads CASSSLRRNQPQHF. CDR3 DNA: TGTGCCAGCAGCAGTCTTCGTCGGAATCAGCCCCAGCATTTT. The chain uses TRBV6-2 or TRBV6-3 and TRBJ1-5, with no clear D. The germline CDR1 and CDR2 sequences are MNHEY and SVGEGT. V shed 6 bases and J shed 4 bases, with 13 bases lying between them. The CDR3 totals 14 residues.

This clonotype was counted a few times. V and J are TRBV7-7 and TRBJ2-5, with D possibly matching TRBD1 (6 bases). This CDR3 has 15 residues. Trimming cost V 5 bases and J 2 bases, with 15 bases left between them. Germline-derived CDR1 and CDR2 are SSHAT and FNYEAQ (reference sequence). The DNA for the CDR3 is TGTGCCAGCAGCCGGGCTATCCAGGGGCAAGAGACCCAGTACTTC. Residues: CASSRAIQGQETQYF.

This clonotype has more than one count but fewer than ten. This chain uses TRBV30 with TRBJ1-1, with D uncertain. Per the germline V gene, CDR1 is GTSNPN and CDR2 is SVGIG (reference sequence). This CDR3 is 13 amino acids long. V lost 3 bases and J lost 0, with 8 bases in between. This chain's CDR3 is CAWSPDLNTEAFF. In nucleotides, the CDR3 is TGTGCCTGGAGCCCGGACTTGAACACTGAAGCTTTCTTT.

V is TRBV7-9 and J is TRBJ2-3; TRBD2 is a possible D gene (5 bases). This CDR3 is 15 amino acids long. V dropped 5 bases and J dropped 4 bases, with 16 bases sitting between them. Germline V gene sequence: CDR1 SEHNR, CDR2 FQNEAQ (reference sequence). CDR3: CASSPPAAPADTQYF. The CDR3 bases are TGTGCCAGCAGCCCGCCAGCGGCCCCCGCAGATACGCAGTATTTT.

V and J are TRBV7-6 and TRBJ2-1; 8 nucleotides agree with TRBD2. V lost 3 bases, J lost 9 bases, and 13 bases stayed unmatched. In germline, CDR1 is SGHVS, CDR2 FNYEAQ. The CDR3 loop spans 16 amino acids. This CDR3 is CASSFFSGANVGEQFF. CDR3 nucleotides: TGTGCCAGCAGCTTTTTTAGCGGGGCGAACGTGGGTGAGCAGTTCTTC.

In its sample, this clonotype was seen many times. Here the CDR3 DNA reads TGTGCCAGCAGCTACCCCTCCGGGGGCGGAAACATTCAGTACTTC. Encoded protein: CASSYPSGGGNIQYF. The chain combines TRBV7-9 with TRBJ2-4; D could derive from TRBD1 or TRBD2 (6 bases each). Trimming removed 4 bases from V and 6 bases from J, with 16 bases in between. Germline V CDR1 and CDR2: SEHNR, FQNEAQ (reference sequence). The CDR3 consists of 15 residues.

The rearrangement joins TRBV5-5 to TRBJ1-4; D gene ambiguous. The CDR3 contains 14 residues. Germline lookup yields CDR1 SGHKS and CDR2 YYEKEE (reference sequence). With 3 bases removed from V and 7 bases from J, the gap between germline ends came to 13 bases. Here the CDR3 DNA reads TGTGCCAGCAGCTCCCCCGGACCGATTGAAAAACTGTTTTTT. Residues: CASSSPGPIEKLFF.

This clonotype was seen more than once but under ten times. This chain joins TRBV20-1 and TRBJ2-5, with D hard to call. The V and J ends lost 5 bases and 2 bases respectively, with 9 bases between them. Germline lookup yields CDR1 DFQATT and CDR2 SNEGSKA (reference sequence). This CDR3 has 12 amino acids. CDR3 region: CSAQGRQETQYF. The CDR3, as DNA: TGCAGTGCTCAAGGAAGGCAAGAGACCCAGTACTTC.

This clonotype occurred a few times. V gene TRBV5-1 combines with J gene TRBJ2-6; D call uncertain. Germline V gene lookup returns CDR1 SGHRS and CDR2 YFSETQ. This CDR3 comprises 16 residues. Trimming removed 0 bases at V and 0 bases at J, with 7 bases between. This CDR3 reads CASSLDYSSGANVLTF. In DNA form, the CDR3 reads TGCGCCAGCAGCTTGGACTATAGCTCTGGGGCCAACGTCCTGACTTTC. Full variable domain (outside the CDR3, taken from reference TRBV5-1 and TRBJ2-6): KAGVTQTPRYLIKTRGQQVTLSCSPISGHRSVSWYQQTPGQGLQFLFEYFSETQRNKGNFPGRFSGRQFSNSRSEMNVSTLELGDSALYLCASSLDYSSGANVLTFGAGSRLTVL.

This clonotype was observed a handful of times. CDR3 loop: CASSLIPGQQNEKLFF. The CDR3 coding sequence is TGCGCCAGCAGCCTGATACCGGGACAGCAAAATGAAAAACTGTTTTTT. V usage is TRBV5-1 and J usage is TRBJ1-4, with 7 nucleotides matching TRBD1. The V gene's germline CDR1 is SGHRS and CDR2 YFSETQ. The CDR3 has 16 amino acids. With V trimmed by 4 bases and J by 5 bases, 11 bases remained unmatched.

This clonotype was found a few times. This rearrangement joins TRBV6-4 to TRBJ2-7; the D is unclear. CDR1 is MRHNA, CDR2 SNTAGT, per germline. Trimming removed 0 bases at V and 2 bases at J, with 11 bases between. The CDR3 covers 15 residues. Here the CDR3 reads CASSDSSGVTYEQYF. In DNA form, the CDR3 reads TGTGCCAGCAGTGACTCGAGTGGGGTGACCTACGAGCAGTACTTC.

The J gene is TRBJ1-2, the V gene TRBV20-1; a weak D match, TRBD1 (5 bases). CDR1 is DFQATT and CDR2 is SNEGSKA in the germline V gene (reference sequence). The V and J ends lost 7 bases and 4 bases respectively, with 16 bases between them. CDR3 length: 13 residues. This CDR3 is CSGRGGEPYGYTF. The CDR3 nucleotides read TGCAGTGGCCGGGGGGGAGAGCCCTATGGCTACACCTTC.

This clonotype occurred a few times. The rearrangement links TRBV11-2 to TRBJ2-2, with unresolved D. This CDR3 contains 13 residues. Germline V lookup: CDR1 SGHAT, CDR2 FQNNGV. V shed 5 bases and J shed 5 bases, with 9 bases lying between them. The CDR3 DNA sequence: TGTGCCAGCAGCCCCGACCGTACCGGGGAGCTGTTTTTT. Protein product: CASSPDRTGELFF. Based on the CDR3 plus reference TRBV11-2 and TRBJ2-2, the full variable domain is EAGVAQSPRYKIIEKRQSVAFWCNPISGHATLYWYQQILGQGPKLLIQFQNNGVVDDSQLPKDRFSAERLKGVDSTLKIQPAKLEDSAVYLCASSPDRTGELFFGEGSRLTVL.

The chain has TRBV6-2 or TRBV6-3 and TRBJ2-6, with 7 bases aligning to TRBD2. The germline V gene has CDR1 MNHEY and CDR2 SVGEGT. V was pared by 6 bases and J by 2 bases, with 4 bases of the junction left unmatched. The CDR3 is made up of 15 amino acids. In nucleotides, the CDR3 is TGTGCCAGCAGCGACCGGGGGGCTGGGGCCAACGTCCTGACTTTC. It is translated as CASSDRGAGANVLTF.

In its sample, this clonotype was seen once. The genes are TRBV29-1 and TRBJ2-7, with TRBD1 identical over 8 bases. Germline values: CDR1 SQVTM, CDR2 ANQGSEA. V lost 7 bases and J lost 7; bases outside the gene matches: 6. The CDR3 consists of 11 residues. CDR3 amino acids: CSAGQGKEQYV. The CDR3 bases are TGCAGCGCAGGACAGGGTAAAGAGCAGTACGTC.